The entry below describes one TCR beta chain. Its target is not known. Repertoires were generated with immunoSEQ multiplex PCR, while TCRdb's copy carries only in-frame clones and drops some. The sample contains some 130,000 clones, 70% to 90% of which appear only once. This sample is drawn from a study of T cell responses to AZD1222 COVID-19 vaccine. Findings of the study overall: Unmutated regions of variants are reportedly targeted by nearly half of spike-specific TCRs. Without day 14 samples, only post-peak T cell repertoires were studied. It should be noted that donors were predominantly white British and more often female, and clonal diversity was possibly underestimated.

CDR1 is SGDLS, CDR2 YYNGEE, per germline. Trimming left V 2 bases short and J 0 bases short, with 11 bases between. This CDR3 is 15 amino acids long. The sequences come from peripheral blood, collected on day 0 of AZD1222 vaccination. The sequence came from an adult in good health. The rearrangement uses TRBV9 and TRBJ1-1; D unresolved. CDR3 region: CASSVIDGMNTEAFF. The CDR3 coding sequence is TGTGCCAGCAGCGTTATAGACGGCATGAACACTGAAGCTTTCTTT.